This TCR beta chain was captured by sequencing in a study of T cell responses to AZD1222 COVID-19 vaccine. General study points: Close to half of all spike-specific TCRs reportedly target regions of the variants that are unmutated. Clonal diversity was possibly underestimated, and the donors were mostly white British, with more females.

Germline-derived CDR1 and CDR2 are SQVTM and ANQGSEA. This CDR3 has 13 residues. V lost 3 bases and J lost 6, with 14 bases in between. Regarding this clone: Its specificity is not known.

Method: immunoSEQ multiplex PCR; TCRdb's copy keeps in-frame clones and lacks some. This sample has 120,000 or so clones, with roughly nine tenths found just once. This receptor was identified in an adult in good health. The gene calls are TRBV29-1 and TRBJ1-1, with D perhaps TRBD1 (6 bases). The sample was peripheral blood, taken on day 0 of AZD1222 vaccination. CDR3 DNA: TGCAGCGTTGAGAAAACAGGGTGGGCTGAAGCTTTCTTT. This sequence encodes CSVEKTGWAEAFF.